These T cell receptor beta chains were read from a single sample in a study of T cells after somatic rescue of genetic block. Sequencing used immunoSEQ multiplex PCR; TCRdb keeps in-frame clones, though not all of them. The sample holds under 150,000 clones; around nine tenths are singletons and the top ten take 1.4% to 1.5%. The sequenced material came from peripheral blood mononuclear cells (PBMCs). The receptors derive from a woman younger than 30. Both conserved end residues are part of each CDR3. D genes are given only for firm matches. Expanded clones get a size class; other rows say once, few or many, or leave the size out.

CDR3nt,CDR3aa,v_gene,d_gene,abundance,j_gene
TGTGCCAGCAGTTACGAAGTGGGCAATGAGCAGTTCTTC,CASSYEVGNEQFF,TRBV6-6,.,.,TRBJ2-1
TGCGCCAGCAGCCAAGACATCGAGGGTTTGATCCATGGCTACACCTTC,CASSQDIEGLIHGYTF,TRBV4-3,.,.,TRBJ1-2
TGTGCCAGCAGCCAAAGCTATAGCAATCAGCCCCAGCATTTT,CASSQSYSNQPQHF,TRBV4-2,.,.,TRBJ1-5
TGTGCCTCGGGGGCAGGGAATTATGAGCAGTTCTTC,CASGAGNYEQFF,TRBV30,.,.,TRBJ2-1
TGTGCCAGCAGTCGGCTCACCGGGACAGGGGGTGGCTACACCTTC,CASSRLTGTGGGYTF,TRBV27,TRBD1,.,TRBJ1-2
TGTGCCAGTAGTCTTTGGGGGGGACAGGGGCCCAATCAGCCCCAGCATTTT,CASSLWGGQGPNQPQHF,TRBV19,TRBD1,.,TRBJ1-5
TGCGCCAGCAGCCATAGGCTGACTAGCGGTGGGAATGAGCAGTTCTTC,CASSHRLTSGGNEQFF,TRBV4-1,TRBD2,.,TRBJ2-1
TGTGCCAGCAGCTTCAATAGTTGGGACACTGAAGCTTTCTTT,CASSFNSWDTEAFF,TRBV11-3,.,.,TRBJ1-1
TGCGCCAGCAGCCGGGAGATGGGGGTTTACGAGCAGTACTTC,CASSREMGVYEQYF,TRBV4-3,.,once,TRBJ2-7
TGTGCCAGCAGTTTACGGCCCTATAATTCACCCCTCCACTTT,CASSLRPYNSPLHF,TRBV28,.,.,TRBJ1-6
TGTGCCAGCAGCTCCCGGGACAGCTCCTACGAGCAGTACTTC,CASSSRDSSYEQYF,TRBV11-3,TRBD1,.,TRBJ2-7
TGTGCCAGCGGAACAGCGGGGGGCCTCACAGATACGCAGTATTTT,CASGTAGGLTDTQYF,TRBV7-2,TRBD2,.,TRBJ2-3
TGCGCCAGCAGCTTGGTGGGCGACTCCTACAATGAGCAGTTCTTC,CASSLVGDSYNEQFF,TRBV5-1,.,.,TRBJ2-1
TGTGCCAGCAGCCGGACAAAGCAGTACTTC,CASSRTKQYF,TRBV11-2,.,.,TRBJ2-7
TGTGCCAGTAGTACCACTAGCGGGGCGTACAATGAGCAGTTCTTC,CASSTTSGAYNEQFF,TRBV19,TRBD2,.,TRBJ2-1
TGCGCCAGCAGAGGTGTTAGCGGGGGGGCTACAGGAACAGATACGCAGTATTTT,CASRGVSGGATGTDTQYF,TRBV5-1,TRBD2,.,TRBJ2-3
TGTGCCAGCAGTTTACAGGTTCGCAATGAGCAGTTCTTC,CASSLQVRNEQFF,TRBV28,.,.,TRBJ2-1
TGTGCCAGCAGTGAATGGCAGGGGCGCGAGCAGTACTTC,CASSEWQGREQYF,TRBV2,.,.,TRBJ2-7
TGTGCCAGTAGTACGACAGGGGGCGGAGAGACCCAGTACTTC,CASSTTGGGETQYF,TRBV19,TRBD1,.,TRBJ2-5
TGTGCCAGCGGGGGTTTTTTTTACGAGCAGTACTTC,CASGGFFYEQYF,TRBV11-3,.,.,TRBJ2-7
TGTGCCAGCAGTTCCAACATGGGGAGTGAAAAACTGTTTTTT,CASSSNMGSEKLFF,TRBV2,.,.,TRBJ1-4
TGTGCCAGCAGCTCGGGACAGTACACTGAAGCTTTCTTT,CASSSGQYTEAFF,TRBV7-9,TRBD1,.,TRBJ1-1
TGTGCCAGTAGTATCGGAGCGGCTAGCGGGGAATTAGTCTACGAGCAGTACTTC,CASSIGAASGELVYEQYF,TRBV19,TRBD2,.,TRBJ2-7
TGCGCCAGCGGACAGGGGGATGAAAAACTGTTTTTT,CASGQGDEKLFF,TRBV10-2,TRBD1,.,TRBJ1-4
TGTGCCATTCCCCCCCAGGTTCAGCCCCAGCATTTT,CAIPPQVQPQHF,TRBV7-6,.,once,TRBJ1-5
TGTGCCAGCACCCTTTCTGGGAGGGATGGCGGCTATGGCTACACCTTC,CASTLSGRDGGYGYTF,TRBV5-4,.,.,TRBJ1-2
TGTGCCACCAGCAGAGAAAAGGGGGCAGACACCTTC,CATSREKGADTF,TRBV15,TRBD1,.,TRBJ1-2
TGTGCCAGCAGCCCCCCTAGCGGGGGGGCCTTGGAGCAGTACTTC,CASSPPSGGALEQYF,TRBV9,TRBD2,once,TRBJ2-7
TGTGCCAGCAGCCAGAGCGGGGATCGAACTGAAGCTTTCTTT,CASSQSGDRTEAFF,TRBV7-2,.,.,TRBJ1-1
TGTGCCAGCAGCGAGGGGGCTGGCACTGAAGCTTTCTTT,CASSEGAGTEAFF,TRBV9,TRBD1,.,TRBJ1-1
TGTGCCTTGAGTGGTAATTCACCCCTCCACTTT,CALSGNSPLHF,TRBV30,.,few,TRBJ1-6
TGTGCCAGTAGTGACTATCCCGGGGAGCTGTTTTTT,CASSDYPGELFF,TRBV19,.,.,TRBJ2-2
TGTGCCACTTCGTCAGGGCTGAGGGGGGAAAAACTGTTTTTT,CATSSGLRGEKLFF,TRBV2,.,.,TRBJ1-4